This T cell receptor beta chain is drawn from a study of tumor-infiltrating lymphocytes in oesophageal squamous cell carcinoma. Germline V CDR1 and CDR2: SGHTA, FQGNSA. CDR3 length: 13 residues. Trimming shortened V by 2 bases and J by 5 bases, and 9 bases separated the two germline ends. This clonotype has only a few counts. TCRdb re-analysed the PCR reads in MiXCR, keeping a single row per CDR3 protein. The sample has some 20,000 distinct CDR3 sequences; roughly half are singletons. Sequencing was performed on esophageal tumor tissue. The chain has TRBV7-2 and TRBJ2-5; D gene ambiguous. This clonotype was obtained from a male donor with esophageal squamous cell carcinoma. CDR3 amino acids: CASSLSWDETQYF. The DNA for the CDR3 is TGTGCCAGCAGCTTATCTTGGGATGAGACCCAGTACTTC.